The source of this TCR beta chain is a study of T cells in Graves' hyperthyroidism and ophthalmopathy. Study background: Peripheral blood was secured at the point of initial diagnosis, before any treatment.

Diagnosis rested on symptoms, serum thyroxine and TRAb, thyroid ultrasound, and orbital computed tomography. RNA transcripts were the template for amplifying TCR beta CDR3 regions. The HTBI primer set drove a first-round RT-PCR of the TCR CDR3. TCRdb reanalysed the multiplex PCR reads using MiXCR and keeps one entry per CDR3 protein. The table has around 610,000 distinct CDR3 sequences, about 14% seen once; the top ten hold approximately 4.3%. Germline CDR1 SQVTM, CDR2 ANQGSEA. V shed 6 bases and J 3 bases; nucleotides not matched to a gene: 9. This CDR3 is 15 amino acids long. This clonotype was recorded many times.

V is TRBV29-1 and J is TRBJ2-2; 8 positions match TRBD2. Sequenced sample: blood. This clonotype was obtained from a woman aged 40 to 55 with Graves' ophthalmopathy. CDR3 DNA: TGCAGCGTCCCCCACGGGAGGGCCGACACCGGGGAGCTGTTTTTT. Encoded protein: CSVPHGRADTGELFF.